The 25 T cell receptor beta chains listed next were all sequenced from one sample in a study of blood T cell repertoires in COVID-19. Sequenced by immunoSEQ multiplex PCR; TCRdb stores in-frame clones only, minus some. The table records about 130,000 clones, just under 85% of them present only once. Material: peripheral blood. These receptor sequences come from a woman older than 75 with acute or convalescent COVID-19.

The chain joins TRBV7-2 to TRBJ2-3; D might be TRBD2 (5 bases). The length of the CDR3 is 12 residues. CDR1 is SGHTA and CDR2 is FQGNSA in the germline V gene. Trimming took 5 bases from V and 4 from J, leaving 7 bases between them. Here the CDR3 DNA reads TGTGCCAGCAGCCGGGGTTCAGATACGCAGTATTTT. This sequence encodes CASSRGSDTQYF.

This sequence joins TRBV19 and TRBJ1-2, with TRBD1 matching over 8 bases. The CDR3 totals 16 residues. Unmatched junction bases numbered 3, after V lost 0 bases and J lost 0 bases. Germline CDR1 is LNHDA and CDR2 is SQIVND (reference sequence). The CDR3 sequence is CASSIETGVPNYGYTF. The CDR3 DNA reads as TGTGCCAGTAGTATAGAGACAGGGGTCCCTAACTATGGCTACACCTTC.

The chain is built from TRBV6-2 or TRBV6-3 and TRBJ2-1, with 7 nucleotides matching TRBD1. The CDR3 consists of 16 residues. V was clipped by 2 bases and J by 0 bases; unmatched bases: 4. CDR1 MNHEY and CDR2 SVGEGT come from the germline V gene. This chain's CDR3 is CASSYPRTGSYNEQFF. For the CDR3, the DNA is TGTGCCAGCAGTTACCCGAGGACAGGCTCCTACAATGAGCAGTTCTTC.

Only a few counts were recorded for this clone. The chain recombines TRBV28 with TRBJ1-2; unclear D gene. The V end lost 1 base, the J end lost 4 bases, and 10 bases lay between the germline ends. Germline lookup yields CDR1 MDHEN and CDR2 SYDVKM. This CDR3 has 14 amino acids. The CDR3 is CASSLYSTGYGYTF. The CDR3 DNA reads TGTGCCAGCAGTTTATATTCGACGGGCTATGGCTACACCTTC.

This chain uses TRBV20-1 with TRBJ2-3, with D uncertain. V gave up 7 bases and J gave up 4 bases, with 9 bases separating them. Germline V gene lookup returns CDR1 DFQATT and CDR2 SNEGSKA (reference sequence). The CDR3 contains 11 residues. This CDR3 reads CSGAWADTQYF. CDR3 coding DNA: TGCAGTGGGGCGTGGGCAGATACGCAGTATTTT.

This rearrangement joins TRBV6-5 to TRBJ2-6; the D gene is possibly TRBD2 (6 bases). Germline CDR1 MNHEY, CDR2 SVGAGI. Trimming pared 7 bases from V and 0 bases from J, leaving 10 bases between. The CDR3 spans 15 residues. The CDR3 spells CASKGGDSGANVLTF. The CDR3 region has the DNA TGTGCCAGCAAGGGCGGGGACTCTGGGGCCAACGTCCTGACTTTC.

This rearrangement joins TRBV21-1 to TRBJ1-5; TRBD1, the D gene given by the table, was not confirmed from the DNA. TRBV21-1 is a recognized pseudogene. This CDR3 is 18 amino acids long. The chain's CDR3 is CASSKGDRGQYSNQPQHF. CDR3 in DNA: TGTGCCAGCAGCAAAGGGGACAGGGGCCAATATAGCAATCAGCCCCAGCATTTT.

The chain has TRBV10-3 and TRBJ2-4; the match to TRBD2 covers 15 bases. The J segment lost 7 bases and the V segment lost 9 bases, leaving 10 bases of the junction unmatched. The germline V gene has CDR1 ENHRY and CDR2 SYGVKD. The CDR3 length is 16 residues. The chain's CDR3 is CAISPGLAGGINIQYF. CDR3 DNA: TGTGCCATTAGTCCGGGACTAGCGGGGGGAATCAACATTCAGTACTTC.

In its sample, this clone was seen a few times. The chain employs TRBV19 and TRBJ1-5, with D possibly matching TRBD1 (6 bases). The CDR3 contains 16 residues. Germline CDR1 LNHDA, CDR2 SQIVND (reference sequence). V dropped 3 bases and J dropped 1 base, with 13 bases sitting between them. CDR3 DNA: TGTGCCAGTAGTATCCGACAGGACCTAAGCAATCAGCCCCAGCATTTT. Translation: CASSIRQDLSNQPQHF.

This clone was observed once. An end of the junction does not agree with germline; a read error may underlie this. This chain links TRBV30 with TRBJ1-3; D is possibly TRBD1 (5 bases). The CDR3 spans 13 residues. CDR1 is GTSNPN and CDR2 is SVGIG in the germline V gene (reference sequence). The CDR3 DNA sequence: TGTGCCTGGAGTGTATCGGGGGGGTTAAGGGGACATTTT. This codes for CAWSVSGGLRGHF.

The V gene is TRBV2, the J gene TRBJ1-6; possible D gene TRBD1, 5 bases. The CDR3 runs to 14 residues. CDR1 and CDR2 from the germline V gene are SNHLY and FYNNEI. Between the trimmed V and J ends, which lost 0 bases and 7 bases, there was a span of 7 bases. For the CDR3, the DNA is TGTGCCAGCAGTGAAGCTCAGGGCAATTCACCCCTCCACTTT. Amino acid sequence: CASSEAQGNSPLHF. The variable domain in full, with the rest retrieved from reference TRBV2 and TRBJ1-6, is EPEVTQTPSHQVTQMGQEVILRCVPISNHLYFYWYRQILGQKVEFLVSFYNNEISEKSEIFDDQFSVERPDGSNFTLKIRSTKLEDSAMYFCASSEAQGNSPLHFGNGTRLTVT.

This clone was counted only a few times. V usage is TRBV9 and J usage is TRBJ1-1; D is perhaps TRBD1 (6 bases). From germline, CDR1 is SGDLS and CDR2 YYNGEE. V lost 0 bases to trimming and J lost 3 bases, with 12 bases between them. This CDR3 comprises 15 residues. CDR3 sequence (DNA): TGTGCCAGCAGCGTAGCTCCACAGGGTTACACTGAAGCTTTCTTT. Translating it yields CASSVAPQGYTEAFF.

V is TRBV5-1 and J is TRBJ1-2; D is undetermined. V was cut by 1 base and J by 6 bases, with 16 bases left in between. CDR3 length: 15 amino acids. CDR1 and CDR2 (germline): SGHRS, YFSETQ. CDR3 region: CASSLREGIQNGYTF. CDR3 coding DNA: TGCGCCAGCAGCTTGCGAGAGGGAATTCAGAATGGCTACACCTTC.

The J gene is TRBJ2-2, the V gene TRBV4-2; 8 bases match TRBD2. There are 18 residues in the CDR3. The V and J ends lost 1 base and 3 bases, in that order; junction bases with no gene match: 10. Germline V CDR1 and CDR2: LGHNA, YNFKEQ. The CDR3 protein is CASSQVLIAGRDTGELFF. CDR3 bases: TGTGCCAGCAGCCAAGTCCTAATAGCGGGGCGGGACACCGGGGAGCTGTTTTTT.

This clone showed up just once. The genes are TRBV6-1 and TRBJ1-2, with 9 bases identical to TRBD1. Losses at the gene ends were 3 bases for V and 8 bases for J; bases not matched to a gene: 7. This CDR3 spans 14 amino acids. The germline V gene encodes CDR1 MNHNS and CDR2 SASEGT. The CDR3 reads CASSEGQGAGGYTF. In DNA form, the CDR3 reads TGTGCCAGCAGTGAGGGACAGGGCGCTGGGGGCTACACCTTC.

The CDR3 loop reads CASSPRGQAYNEQFF. CDR3 DNA: TGTGCCAGCAGTCCCCGAGGACAGGCCTACAATGAGCAGTTCTTC. This chain connects TRBV6-5 to TRBJ2-1; 7 nucleotides line up with TRBD1. The junction had 6 bases not matched to a gene; V was cut back by 5 bases and J by 2 bases. This CDR3 has 15 residues. Germline CDR1 is MNHEY and CDR2 is SVGAGI.

The chain joins TRBV27 to TRBJ1-1; a weak D match, TRBD1 (6 bases). Trimming removed 9 bases at V and 1 base at J, with 12 bases between. The CDR3 contains 13 residues. Germline loops: CDR1 MNHEY, CDR2 SMNVEV (reference sequence). CDR3 region: CASSDRTNTEAFF. The CDR3 DNA follows: TGTGCCAGTTCCGACAGGACGAACACTGAAGCTTTCTTT.

CDR3 residues: CASSQHYAGNTIYF. Here the CDR3 DNA reads TGTGCCAGCAGCCAGCACTATGCTGGAAACACCATATATTTT. The V call is TRBV3-1 (or the pseudogene TRBV3-2), the J call TRBJ1-3, with D hard to call. The V and J ends lost 3 bases and 2 bases respectively, with 8 bases between them. This CDR3 has 14 amino acids. The germline V gene has CDR1 LGHDT and CDR2 YNNKEL (reference sequence).

V is TRBV27 and J is TRBJ1-5; 7 nucleotides align to TRBD1. The trim removed 3 bases at V and 0 bases at J, leaving 5 bases unmatched. Germline CDR1 is MNHEY and CDR2 is SMNVEV (reference sequence). The CDR3 loop spans 16 amino acids. The CDR3 region has the DNA TGTGCCAGCAGTTTGGGGGGACAGTATAGCAATCAGCCCCAGCATTTT. Translated: CASSLGGQYSNQPQHF.

The chain combines TRBV30 with TRBJ2-5, with D possibly TRBD1 on 6 matching bases. Germline lookup yields CDR1 GTSNPN and CDR2 SVGIG (reference sequence). Trimming shortened V by 3 bases and J by 2 bases, and 10 bases separated the two germline ends. The CDR3 has 13 amino acids. The CDR3 DNA is TGTGCCTGGAGGACCAGGGGACAAGAGACCCAGTACTTC. This gives the protein CAWRTRGQETQYF.

This clone has a handful of counts. The chain couples TRBV23-1 to TRBJ1-2; TRBD1 matches 10 bases. TRBV23-1 is recorded as an ORF, its role being uncertain. V gave up 0 bases and J gave up 5 bases; unmatched junction bases: 3. The CDR3 totals 15 residues. The CDR3 region is CASSQSDRGLYGYTF. In DNA, the CDR3 is TGCGCCAGCAGTCAATCCGACAGGGGGCTTTATGGCTACACCTTC.

The rearrangement uses TRBV6-1 and TRBJ1-2; D unresolved. This CDR3 has 17 residues. V lost 0 bases and J lost 6, with 20 bases in between. CDR1 and CDR2 (germline): MNHNS, SASEGT. CDR3 DNA: TGTGCCAGCAGTGAAGCCCCCGAGGCAGTCTGGATCGATGGCTACACCTTC. Translation gives CASSEAPEAVWIDGYTF.

This clone is categorized as large. The chain joins TRBV7-9 to TRBJ1-1; D may be TRBD1 (6 bases). This CDR3 contains 16 residues. Germline CDR1 SEHNR, CDR2 FQNEAQ (reference sequence). V was trimmed by 5 bases and J by 0 bases, leaving 16 bases between them. The chain's CDR3 is CASSPTTGFMNTEAFF. CDR3 nucleotides: TGTGCCAGCAGCCCCACAACAGGGTTCATGAACACTGAAGCTTTCTTT. Based on the CDR3 plus reference TRBV7-9 and TRBJ1-1, the full variable domain is DTGVSQNPRHKITKRGQNVTFRCDPISEHNRLYWYRQTLGQGPEFLTYFQNEAQLEKSRLLSDRFSAERPKGSFSTLEIQRTEQGDSAMYLCASSPTTGFMNTEAFFGQGTRLTVV.

The V gene is TRBV6-1, the J gene TRBJ1-6; no firm D call. The CDR3 is 15 residues long. CDR1 MNHNS and CDR2 SASEGT come from the germline V gene. The V end lost 2 bases, the J end lost 8 bases, and 13 bases lay between the germline ends. The CDR3 reads CASSELVRLYSPLHF. The CDR3 DNA follows: TGTGCCAGCAGTGAATTGGTCAGGTTGTATTCACCCCTCCACTTT.

The chain carries TRBV6-5 and TRBJ1-6; D is unresolved. This CDR3 has 13 residues. The germline CDR1 and CDR2 sequences are MNHEY and SVGAGI. Trimming left V 4 bases short and J 5 bases short, with 6 bases between. The CDR3 region is CASSWQDNSPLHF. CDR3 nucleotide sequence: TGTGCCAGCAGTTGGCAGGATAATTCACCCCTCCACTTT.